The clone carrying this T cell receptor (beta chain) occurred many times. Assembly of TCR beta libraries relied on iRepertoire HTBI primers together with Arm-PCR of CDR3 regions. TCRdb ran MiXCR on the multiplex PCR reads and lists one entry per CDR3 protein. Among some 350,000 distinct CDR3 sequences listed, about a sixth were seen once. This entry comes from a study of regulatory T cells in long-lasting Graves disease. This CDR3 region has 13 residues. Germline V gene sequence: CDR1 MNHNS, CDR2 SASEGT. With 6 bases removed from V and 8 bases from J, the gap between germline ends came to 13 bases. Regarding time point: newly diagnosed GD, antithyroid drugs for less than 3 months. PBMC-extracted RNA yielded the TCR library. These data were also filed under a second study, of T cells in Graves' hyperthyroidism and ophthalmopathy. That source notes: Diagnostic assessment was based on clinical symptoms, serum thyroxine and TRAb, thyroid ultrasound and orbital computed tomography.

The sequence came from a woman younger than 30 with Graves disease. This specimen consisted of peripheral blood mononuclear cells (PBMCs), obtained at new diagnosis, from a patient treated with antithyroid drugs. This chain joins TRBV6-1 and TRBJ2-2, with D unresolved. CDR3 loop: CASSLNLGGELFF. The DNA for the CDR3 is TGTGCCAGCAGCCTCAATCTCGGGGGGGAGCTGTTTTTT.